The entry below describes one TCR beta chain. What antigen it recognizes has not been identified. Base-call qualities are not available, and no considerably larger clone is one nucleotide away. This specimen comes from a study of shared clonotypes between healthy human individuals (dated by TCRdb to about 2020). For the study in its entirety: Three men and a couple of women, aged 18 to 49 years, made up the cohort. For each donor, three plates each were used for CD4 naive and CD4 memory, two plates were used for CD8 naive, and one plate was used for CD8 memory. To increase sequencing depth and limit assay-specific biases, different laboratories used diverse techniques to prepare libraries and sequence TCR repertoires. The study deeply sequenced blood TCR repertoires of 5 or 6 healthy adults to estimate repertoire size and the extent of clonotype sharing between individuals. Leukapheresis yielded between about 0.9 and 10 billion PBMCs per donor.

The research as a whole found: Because the study included a small number of donors, the genetic and exposure-history diversity represented was limited. Sharing across a handful of donors was observed for about 5% of naive CD4, under 4% of naive CD8, 2% to 2.5% of memory CD4, and 0.4% of memory CD8 clonotypes. Naive subsets generally had larger estimated clonotype richness than memory subsets. Rarefaction of sorted-subset datasets indicated incomplete sequencing despite the large sequencing depth. Sampling was restricted to blood, and TCR repertoires in tissues likely differ from the TCR repertoires found in blood. Compared with non-shared clonotypes, clonotypes shared by all four sorted-subset donors had higher generation probabilities. Based on pairwise subsampling, the degree of clonotype sharing among donors was expected to be affected by sequencing depth.

Using the deep immunoSEQ assay, TCR CDR3 regions were amplified from genomic DNA by multiplex PCR. Extracted genomic DNA from each cell subset was spread evenly across all wells of several immunoSEQ 96-well plates, with each plate serving as a replicate. For sorted subsets, approximately 200 ng of genomic DNA, equivalent to around 30,000 T cell genomes, went into each replicate PCR. Purified libraries were measured with a Qubit 3.0 fluorometer, size-checked on a Bioanalyzer 2100, and measured again with the KAPA Library Quantification kit. Each immunoSEQ 96-well plate was sequenced on its own single-read 150-cycle Illumina NextSeq 550 flow cell. For the original study's pipeline: Because the immunoSEQ output held only junctional sequences and lacked quality scores, the filtering could not match the filtering applied to full-length reads. To assign V/J genes and CDR3, sequences were annotated using PyIR, a Python wrapper for IgBLAST v1.9, with IMGT germline references. Reads with weak V/J assignments (E-value above 1e-6), missing CDR3, stop codons, out-of-frame junctions, or ambiguous translated residues were removed. V3J clonotypes were defined by identical inferred V gene, J gene, and CDR3 amino acid sequence. Percentage overlap between repertoires was computed as shared unique clonotypes divided by the size of the smaller repertoire. RTK rarefaction, the Chao1 estimator, and Recon v2.1 estimates of unobserved clonotypes were used to assess repertoire richness. Generation probabilities were computed with OLGA for all TCRbeta clonotypes obtained by the gDNA method from several donors. The table comes from immuneACCESS by way of TCRdb, which keeps in-frame sequences with V and J called. Part of the clones is missing from these tables; in studies checked, under half for an unresolved V gene and the rest for unknown reasons. The DNA gave D and trimming, while V, J and clone size come from that table. The sample has 2 million or so clones on record, roughly 95% of them singletons. The ten largest make up 0.1% to 0.15% of the sample.

The donors were healthy, HIV-negative adults who had no recently reported acute infections or vaccinations. Every donor was a Caucasian adult residing in Nashville, Tennessee, USA. CD4+ T cells were enriched by magnetic negative selection; naive cells were then positively selected on CD45RA, and the negative fraction formed the memory subset. Blood was collected by leukapheresis, and PBMCs were isolated by Ficoll-Histopaque density gradient centrifugation and then cryopreserved in liquid nitrogen vapor phase. Analytical flow cytometry was used to check the purity and quantity of each magnetically sorted T cell population. Genomic DNA was isolated from each sorted fraction and quantified by UV absorbance on a Nanodrop 2000c. In the germline V gene, CDR1 corresponds to SGHNT and CDR2 to YENEEA. Germline trimming amounts to 5 bases on V and 5 bases on J, with 10 as the count of junction bases outside the gene matches. From the cysteine up to the phenylalanine, the CDR3 has a length of 15 residues. The read is trimmed to its CDR3 DNA, 45 bases read in frame from base 1.

The chain is encoded by TRBV11-3 joined to TRBJ2-3; 7 of the junction bases match TRBD2. The material sequenced was naive CD4+ T cells sorted from blood. The sample's cell subset or site, from its label and the paper: CD45RA+ positively selected. This receptor was identified in a man between 18 and 29 years old in good health. The CDR3 is CASSQGAGVKDTQYF. In nucleotide form, the sequence is TGTGCCAGCAGCCAAGGGGCGGGAGTTAAAGATACGCAGTATTTT.